The T cell receptor beta chain under discussion was sequenced for a study of blood T cell repertoires in COVID-19. For the study at large: The samples span acute and convalescent COVID-19 from the United States, Italy and Spain. From T cells, B-cell-depleted T cells, or PBMCs came the material, which was cDNA or gDNA.

Seattle patients were enrolled during active infection and followed longitudinally. Per the original methods: Reference gene primer amplification gave nucleated cell count estimates. Sequencing used immunoSEQ multiplex PCR; TCRdb keeps in-frame clones, though not all of them. The V and J calls and the clone size are those of that table, but D and trimming were determined from the DNA. The sample carries 170,000 or so clones, 75% to 90% recorded once. The CDR3 runs to 19 residues. The V gene's germline CDR1 is LNHNV and CDR2 YYDKDF (reference sequence). V was pared by 1 base and J by 6 bases, with 9 bases of the junction left unmatched.

Material for sequencing was peripheral blood. The TCR comes from a woman in her seventies with COVID-19, enrolled during active disease. The rearrangement links TRBV15 to TRBJ2-1; TRBD2 matches 16 bases. CDR3 sequence: CATSRGPGLAGGPSNEQFF. The CDR3 DNA follows: TGTGCCACCAGCAGAGGCCCGGGACTAGCGGGAGGGCCTTCCAATGAGCAGTTCTTC.